The T cell receptor beta chain under discussion was sequenced for a study of T cells after yellow fever vaccination. TCRdb analysed the 5' RACE reads with MiXCR anew, one entry per CDR3 protein. The sample carries over 35,000 distinct CDR3 sequences, roughly 6.4% recorded once. Whole-study findings and limits: Peak timing came faster in the weaker secondary response, day 5 versus 15. Of the clonotypes, a small share occurred in both CD4 and CD8 compartments.

Material: PBMCs, either bulk or a sorted T-cell subset (CD4+, CD8+, memory, or dextramer-sorted; not recorded which), obtained 45 days after the yellow fever booster vaccination. The TCR comes from a man in his thirties or forties who received the YFV17D yellow fever vaccine.

The CDR3 protein is CASSYQDRPLHF. The CDR3 DNA is TGTGCCAGCAGTTACCAGGACAGACCCCTCCACTTT. V usage is TRBV6-2 or TRBV6-3 and J usage is TRBJ1-6, with D perhaps TRBD1 (6 bases). CDR1 MNHEY and CDR2 SVGEGT come from the germline V gene. This CDR3 is built from 12 residues. Trimming took 2 bases from V and 12 from J, leaving 8 bases between them.